This TCR beta chain was obtained from a study of long-term antiretroviral therapy in people with HIV (dated by TCRdb to 2022 to 2024). With regard to the full study: The earliest samples were collected approximately a decade before the 2015 WHO recommendation for immediate ART, a period when ART was typically delayed until CD4 counts fell. A total of under 250 cryopreserved PBMC samples came from 25 to 35 adults with confirmed HIV infection and were collected serially over a mean of approximately 6 years (range 1-12). No cross-contamination during QIAcube processing turned up in test extractions that ran a monoclonal T-cell line alongside 25 to 35 polyclonal samples. Whether ART initiation and durable HIV suppression were associated with changes in peripheral blood TRB repertoire composition and diversity was tested in a retrospective serial study. Among the 30 to 35 participants with HIV, roughly eleven were female.

Details on this clone: The clone's antigen remains unknown. Per-base qualities were not stored, and no clone one base away is much larger.

Broad study findings and their caveats: Narrower CDR3 length ranges were observed in HIV repertoires than in controls, and an antigen-experienced repertoire with only a slight naive shift after ART was suggested by the network structure. The repertoire was dominated across all time points by expanded TRB clones identified before ART initiation, although this dominance was seen to fluctuate and to decrease in many PLHIV after ART. Starting ART was linked to a significant rise in TRB diversity, yet even with long-term ART the diversity remained significantly lower than in transplant donor controls. The samples span the years 2004 to 2017, and the ART regimens used at that time may not be as effective as current regimens. Inferences about post-ART repertoire changes were limited because no data were available on ART adherence, viral resistance or therapy changes. Because cell numbers in pre-ART samples were limited, unsorted PBMC were profiled instead of sorted CD4+ and CD8+ T cells. Owing to limited PBMC availability, only the TCR beta chain was sequenced, without alpha chain pairing.

Trimming at the junction amounts to 2 bases on V and 6 bases on J, and the germline ends lie 14 bases apart. Reading from cysteine to phenylalanine, the CDR3 counts 14 amino acids. Kept here is only the CDR3 DNA, which spans 42 bases and is read in frame from base 1. Via the germline V gene, CDR1 is SGHTA and CDR2 FQGNSA. Inclusion was restricted to participants for whom at least one PBMC sample before ART initiation and at least two post-ART samples were available. Every participant with HIV received treatment in the United States of America. Before DNA extraction, cryopreserved samples containing roughly 0.9-10 million PBMC were thawed and washed. At the time of the earliest PBMC sample for each participant with HIV, ages ranged from about 20 to 54 years. PBMC samples were contributed by each participant from 1-4 timepoints before ART initiation and 2-8 timepoints after ART initiation, with a median of 7 samples. For every participant, serial HIV viral load, CD4+ T-cell count, ART history and demographic data were obtained. A Qiagen kit on a QIAcube was used to extract genomic DNA from unsorted PBMC, with samples processed in batches of 12.

The immunoSEQ hsTCRB v3.0 assay was used at survey level resolution to sequence the TRB variable region. The targeted TRB sequencing depth was about 40,000-50,000 T-cell genomes per sample. An Illumina MiSeq with a v3 150-cycle kit was used to sequence the pooled TRB libraries. Per the original workflow: Repertoire analysis ran in R within a reproducible Nextflow workflow covering QC, data transformation and analysis. LymphoSeq2, an R package for exploring AIRR-Seq data, was used to implement custom analyses. A few samples yielding fewer than 5000 total TRB sequences were excluded, leaving around 190 analyzed HIV repertoires. Among the approximately 190 retained HIV repertoires, 59 were collected before ART initiation and around 130 after ART initiation. Each repertoire was downsampled to 5000 TRB nucleotide sequences, and summary statistics were averaged across 100 downsampling iterations. Only TRB sequences with CDR3 regions of at least seven amino acids were retained for analysis. A Shannon entropy-derived clonality score and the Gini coefficient were used to measure diversity. In the repertoire networks, any two of the top 5000 CDR3 amino acid sequences were connected whenever the two sequences differed by an edit distance of one. GLIPH2 predicted antigen specificity groups and MHC restriction for TRB CDR3 amino acid sequences. CDR3 amino acid sequences were matched against VDJdb and McPAS-TCR to flag known CMV, EBV, HIV or tissue antigen associations. Pre-ART, post-ART and control groups were compared with Wilcoxon signed-rank tests and Holm-Bonferroni correction. In its TCRdb copy, this immuneACCESS table keeps in-frame sequences only and misses some clones. Where compared with another copy, unresolved V genes explain less than half of these, and the others have no known cause. V, J and clone size derive from that table, while D and trimming were established from the DNA sequence. For this sample the table gives 20,000 to 25,000 clones, of which 65% to 85% were detected only once. The ten largest clonotypes hold 6% to 8% of the sample.

The clonotype comes from a man aged 25 to 40 with HIV. The chain employs TRBV7-2 and TRBJ2-7; tentative D gene TRBD1, with 5 bases matching. Specimen: unsorted PBMCs, collected 1.5 years after starting antiretroviral therapy. The CDR3 region has the sequence CASSLWEAQGEQYF. The sequenced DNA is TGTGCCAGCAGCTTATGGGAAGCGCAGGGCGAGCAGTACTTC. With all but the CDR3 taken from the reference TRBV7-2 and TRBJ2-7 genes, the full variable domain is: GAGVSQSPSNKVTEKGKDVELRCDPISGHTALYWYRQSLGQGLEFLIYFQGNSAPDKSGLPSDRFSAERTGGSVSTLTIQRTQQEDSAVYLCASSLWEAQGEQYFGPGTRLTVT.